This T cell receptor beta chain stems from a study of identical twins. Study-wide points: In drawing conclusions, the study used cross-sectional statistical analysis and did not follow the same donors. Fewer insertions characterized abundant cord blood beta clonotypes, whereas memory repertoires showed none.

One entry per CDR3 protein, called by TCRdb with MiXCR from the 5' RACE reads. There are hundreds of thousands of distinct CDR3 sequences in the sample; 12% occur only once, and around 1.5% lies in the top ten. V lost 6 bases to trimming and J lost 5 bases; unmatched junction nucleotides: 4. CDR3 length: 14 residues. As to this clonotype: Antigen unknown.

The sample was also reused in another study, on yellow fever vaccine responses in identical twins.

The specimen was PBMCs. This receptor was identified in a woman in her late teens or twenties in good health. V usage is TRBV12-3 or TRBV12-4 and J usage is TRBJ2-2, with 9 bases identical to TRBD1. CDR3 bases: TGTGCCAGCAGGGACAGGGGAAGGACCGGGGAGCTGTTTTTT. It yields the protein CASRDRGRTGELFF.